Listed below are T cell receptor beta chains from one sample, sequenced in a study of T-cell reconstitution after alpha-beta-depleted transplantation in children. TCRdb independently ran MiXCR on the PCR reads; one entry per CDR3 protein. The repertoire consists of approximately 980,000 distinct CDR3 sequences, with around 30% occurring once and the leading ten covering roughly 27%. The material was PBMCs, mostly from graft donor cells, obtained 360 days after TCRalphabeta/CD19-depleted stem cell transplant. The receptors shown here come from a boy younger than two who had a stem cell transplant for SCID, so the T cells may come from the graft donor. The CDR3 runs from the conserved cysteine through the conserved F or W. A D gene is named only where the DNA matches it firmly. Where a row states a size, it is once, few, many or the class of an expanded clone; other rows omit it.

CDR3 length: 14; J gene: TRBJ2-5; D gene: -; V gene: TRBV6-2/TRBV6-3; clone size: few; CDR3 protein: CASGIYGTQETQYF; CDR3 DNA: TGTGCCAGCGGGATTTATGGGACACAAGAGACCCAGTACTTC
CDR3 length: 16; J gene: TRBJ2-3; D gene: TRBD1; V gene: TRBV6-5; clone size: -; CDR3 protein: CASSYSRTGYGDTQYF; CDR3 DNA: TGTGCCAGCAGTTACTCGAGGACAGGGTACGGTGATACGCAGTATTTT
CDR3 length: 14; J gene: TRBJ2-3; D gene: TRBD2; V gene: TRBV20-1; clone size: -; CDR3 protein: CSARLAPSRDTQYF; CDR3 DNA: TGCAGTGCCCGACTAGCCCCGAGCCGGGATACGCAGTATTTT
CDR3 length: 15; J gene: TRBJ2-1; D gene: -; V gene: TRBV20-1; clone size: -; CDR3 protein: CSARAGDRSYNEQFF; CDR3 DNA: TGCAGTGCTAGAGCCGGAGACAGGAGCTACAATGAGCAGTTCTTC
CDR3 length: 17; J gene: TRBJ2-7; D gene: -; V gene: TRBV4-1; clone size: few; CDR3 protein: CASRRLRGGQVASEQYF; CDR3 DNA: TGCGCCAGCAGAAGATTACGGGGGGGACAGGTGGCTAGCGAGCAGTACTTC
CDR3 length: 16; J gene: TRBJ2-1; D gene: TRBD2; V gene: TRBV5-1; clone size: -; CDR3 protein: CASSSYSRGGYNEQFF; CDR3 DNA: TGCGCCAGCAGCTCCTATTCCCGCGGGGGCTACAATGAGCAGTTCTTC
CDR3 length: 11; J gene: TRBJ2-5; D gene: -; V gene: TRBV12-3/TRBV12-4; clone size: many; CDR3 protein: CASSPAETQYF; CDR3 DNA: TGTGCCAGCAGCCCCGCGGAGACCCAGTACTTC
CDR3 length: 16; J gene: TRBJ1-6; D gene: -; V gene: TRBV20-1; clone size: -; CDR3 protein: CSARVSQGSYNSPLHF; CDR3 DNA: TGCAGTGCTAGAGTGTCTCAGGGTTCCTATAATTCACCCCTCCACTTT
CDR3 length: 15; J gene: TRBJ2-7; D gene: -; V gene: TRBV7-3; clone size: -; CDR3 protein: CASSLDGGGGYEQYF; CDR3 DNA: TGTGCCAGCAGCTTAGATGGGGGAGGGGGCTACGAGCAGTACTTC
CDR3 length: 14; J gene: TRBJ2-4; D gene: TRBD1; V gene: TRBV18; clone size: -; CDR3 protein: CASSRQGGMNIQYF; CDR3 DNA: TGTGCCAGCTCACGACAGGGGGGGATGAACATTCAGTACTTC
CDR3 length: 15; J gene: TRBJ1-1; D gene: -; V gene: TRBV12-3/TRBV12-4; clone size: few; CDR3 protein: CASSLARGAHTEAFF; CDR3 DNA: TGTGCCAGCAGTTTAGCCCGGGGGGCACACACTGAAGCTTTCTTT
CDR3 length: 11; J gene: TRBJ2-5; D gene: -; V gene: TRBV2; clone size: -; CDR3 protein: CASRFLTSQYF; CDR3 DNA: TGTGCCAGCAGGTTTCTTACCTCACAGTACTTC
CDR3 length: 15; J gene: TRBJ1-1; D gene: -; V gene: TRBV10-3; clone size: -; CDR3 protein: CAISELRGKATEAFF; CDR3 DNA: TGTGCCATCAGTGAGTTGAGGGGTAAGGCCACTGAAGCTTTCTTT
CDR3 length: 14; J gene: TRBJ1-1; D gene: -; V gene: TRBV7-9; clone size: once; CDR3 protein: CASSSTGTPGEAFF; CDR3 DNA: TGTGCCAGCAGCTCCACAGGGACACCAGGTGAAGCTTTCTTT
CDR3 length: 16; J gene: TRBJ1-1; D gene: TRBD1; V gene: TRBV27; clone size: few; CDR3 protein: CASSPGQGRLNTEAFF; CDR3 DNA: TGTGCCAGCAGCCCCGGACAGGGGCGCTTGAACACTGAAGCTTTCTTT
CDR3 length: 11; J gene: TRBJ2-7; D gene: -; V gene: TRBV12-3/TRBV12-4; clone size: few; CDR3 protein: CASRGVYEQYF; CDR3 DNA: TGTGCCAGCAGGGGGGTCTACGAGCAGTACTTC
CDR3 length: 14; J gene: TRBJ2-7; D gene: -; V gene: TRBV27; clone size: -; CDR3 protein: CASSKSGASYEQYF; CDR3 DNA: TGTGCCAGCAGTAAATCAGGGGCCTCCTACGAGCAGTACTTC
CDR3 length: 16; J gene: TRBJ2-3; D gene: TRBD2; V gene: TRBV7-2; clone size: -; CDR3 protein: CASSPRTSGATDTQYF; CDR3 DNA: TGTGCCAGCAGCCCCCGGACTAGCGGGGCCACAGATACGCAGTATTTT
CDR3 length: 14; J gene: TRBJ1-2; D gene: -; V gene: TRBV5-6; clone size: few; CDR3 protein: CASSFFRALYGYTF; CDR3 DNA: TGTGCCAGCAGCTTTTTTAGGGCCCTCTATGGCTACACCTTC
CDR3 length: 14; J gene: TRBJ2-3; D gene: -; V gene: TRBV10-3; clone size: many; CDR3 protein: CATLRGGAPDTQYF; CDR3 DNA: TGTGCCACCCTGCGAGGGGGGGCCCCAGATACGCAGTATTTT
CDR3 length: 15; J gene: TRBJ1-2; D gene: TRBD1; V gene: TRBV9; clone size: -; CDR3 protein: CASSPRDREGTGYTF; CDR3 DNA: TGTGCCAGCAGCCCGCGGGACAGGGAAGGGACTGGCTACACCTTC
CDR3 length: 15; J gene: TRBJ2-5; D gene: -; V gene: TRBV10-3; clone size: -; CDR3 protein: CAIKRQLIGQETQYF; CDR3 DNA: TGTGCCATCAAGAGGCAGCTTATCGGTCAAGAGACCCAGTACTTC
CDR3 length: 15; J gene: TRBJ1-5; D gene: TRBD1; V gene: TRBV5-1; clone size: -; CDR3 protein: CASSLEGQLNQPQHF; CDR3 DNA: TGCGCCAGCAGCTTGGAGGGACAGTTGAATCAGCCCCAGCATTTT
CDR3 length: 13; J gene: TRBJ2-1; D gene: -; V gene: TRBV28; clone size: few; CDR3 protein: CASLGDFYNEQFF; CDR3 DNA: TGTGCCAGCCTAGGGGACTTCTACAATGAGCAGTTCTTC
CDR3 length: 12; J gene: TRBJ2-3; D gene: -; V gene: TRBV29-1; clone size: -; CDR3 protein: CSVSGFADTQYF; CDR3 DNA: TGCAGCGTATCGGGCTTTGCAGATACGCAGTATTTT
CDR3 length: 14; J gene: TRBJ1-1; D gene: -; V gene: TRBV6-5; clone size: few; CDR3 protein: CASSYSAVSTEAFF; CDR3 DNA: TGTGCCAGCAGTTACTCTGCGGTATCCACTGAAGCTTTCTTT
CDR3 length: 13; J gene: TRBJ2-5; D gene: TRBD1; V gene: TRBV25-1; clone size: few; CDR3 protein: CASRGTGKETQYF; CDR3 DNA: TGTGCCAGCAGAGGGACAGGGAAAGAGACCCAGTACTTC
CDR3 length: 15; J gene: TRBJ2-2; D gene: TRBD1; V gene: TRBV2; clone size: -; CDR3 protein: CATKSGTGYTGELFF; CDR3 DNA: TGTGCCACGAAATCCGGGACAGGGTACACCGGGGAGCTGTTTTTT
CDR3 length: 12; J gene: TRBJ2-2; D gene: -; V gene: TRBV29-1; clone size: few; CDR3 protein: CSVRFGTGELFF; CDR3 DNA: TGCAGCGTCCGCTTTGGGACCGGGGAGCTGTTTTTT
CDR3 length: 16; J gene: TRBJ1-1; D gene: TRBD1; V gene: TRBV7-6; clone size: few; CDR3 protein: CASSLAAGGTGAEAFF; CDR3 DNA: TGTGCCAGCAGCTTAGCGGCTGGAGGGACAGGGGCCGAAGCTTTCTTT
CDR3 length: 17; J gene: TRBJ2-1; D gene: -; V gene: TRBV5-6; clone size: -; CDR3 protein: CASSLGFTLSSYNEQFF; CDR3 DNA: TGTGCCAGCAGCTTGGGATTCACACTGAGCTCCTACAATGAGCAGTTCTTC
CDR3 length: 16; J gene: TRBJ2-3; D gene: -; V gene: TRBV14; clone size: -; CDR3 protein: CASSQAAGVRSDTQYF; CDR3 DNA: TGTGCCAGCAGCCAAGCAGCGGGCGTACGTTCAGATACGCAGTATTTT
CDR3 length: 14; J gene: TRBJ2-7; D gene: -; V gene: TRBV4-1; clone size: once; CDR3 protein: CASSQEGRDYEQYF; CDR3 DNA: TGCGCCAGCAGCCAAGAAGGCAGGGACTACGAGCAGTACTTC
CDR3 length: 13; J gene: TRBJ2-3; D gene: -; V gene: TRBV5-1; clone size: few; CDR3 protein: CASKDSLTDTQYF; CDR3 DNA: TGCGCCAGCAAAGACAGTCTCACAGATACGCAGTATTTT
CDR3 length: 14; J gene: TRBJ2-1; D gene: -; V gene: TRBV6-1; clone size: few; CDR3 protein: CASSRLGTDNEQFF; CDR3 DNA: TGTGCCAGCAGTCGACTAGGGACGGACAATGAGCAGTTCTTC
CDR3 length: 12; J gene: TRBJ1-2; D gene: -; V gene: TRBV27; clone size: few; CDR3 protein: CASSARLDGYTF; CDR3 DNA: TGTGCCAGCAGTGCCCGTCTGGATGGCTACACCTTC
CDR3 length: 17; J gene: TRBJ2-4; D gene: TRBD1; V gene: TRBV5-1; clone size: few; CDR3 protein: CASSGGGQGRAKNIQYF; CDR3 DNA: TGCGCCAGCAGCGGAGGTGGACAGGGGAGGGCCAAAAACATTCAGTACTTC
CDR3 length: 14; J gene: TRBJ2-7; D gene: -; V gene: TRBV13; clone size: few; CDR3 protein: CASSVDRLPYEQYF; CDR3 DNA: TGTGCCAGCAGCGTCGACAGGCTCCCCTACGAGCAGTACTTC
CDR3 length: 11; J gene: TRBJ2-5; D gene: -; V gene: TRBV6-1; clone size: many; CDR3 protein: CATRLVQTQYF; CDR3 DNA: TGTGCCACCAGACTAGTGCAGACCCAGTACTTC
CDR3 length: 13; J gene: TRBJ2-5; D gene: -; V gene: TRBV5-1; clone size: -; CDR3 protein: CASSPIPTETQYF; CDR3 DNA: TGCGCCAGCAGCCCCATCCCAACGGAGACCCAGTACTTC
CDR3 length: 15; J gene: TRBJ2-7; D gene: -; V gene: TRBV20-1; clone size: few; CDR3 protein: CSASGRYENSYEQYF; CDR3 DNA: TGCAGTGCTAGCGGTCGTTACGAGAACTCCTACGAGCAGTACTTC
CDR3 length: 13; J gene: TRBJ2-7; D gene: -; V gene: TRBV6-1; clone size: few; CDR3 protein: CASSEALGDEQYF; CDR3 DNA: TGTGCCAGCAGTGAAGCGCTCGGGGACGAGCAGTACTTC
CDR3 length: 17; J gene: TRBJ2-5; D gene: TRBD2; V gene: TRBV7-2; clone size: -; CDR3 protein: CASSPRSTAGGQETQYF; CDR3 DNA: TGTGCCAGCAGCCCCCGGTCTACAGCGGGGGGGCAAGAGACCCAGTACTTC
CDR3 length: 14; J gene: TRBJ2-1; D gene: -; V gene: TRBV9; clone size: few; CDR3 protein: CASGGAGQVNEQFF; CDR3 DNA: TGTGCCAGCGGGGGGGCGGGACAGGTCAATGAGCAGTTCTTC
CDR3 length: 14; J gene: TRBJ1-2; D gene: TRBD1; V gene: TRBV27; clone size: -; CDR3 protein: CASSRTGGAGGYTF; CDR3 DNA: TGTGCCAGCAGTCGGACAGGGGGCGCGGGGGGCTACACCTTC
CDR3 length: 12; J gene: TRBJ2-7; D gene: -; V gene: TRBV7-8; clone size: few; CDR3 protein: CASSLAAGEQYF; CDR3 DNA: TGTGCCAGCAGCTTAGCTGCAGGGGAGCAGTACTTC
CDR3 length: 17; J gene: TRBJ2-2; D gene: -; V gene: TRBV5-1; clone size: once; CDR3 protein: CASSLSPFTPNTGELFF; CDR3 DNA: TGCGCCAGCAGCTTGTCCCCGTTTACACCGAACACCGGGGAGCTGTTTTTT
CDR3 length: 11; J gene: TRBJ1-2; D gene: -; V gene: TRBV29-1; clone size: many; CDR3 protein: CSVQADYGYTF; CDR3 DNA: TGCAGCGTACAGGCAGACTATGGCTACACCTTC
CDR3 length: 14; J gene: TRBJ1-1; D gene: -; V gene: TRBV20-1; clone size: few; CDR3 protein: CSARRAGFVAEAFF; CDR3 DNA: TGCAGTGCCCGGCGGGCCGGATTCGTGGCTGAAGCTTTCTTT
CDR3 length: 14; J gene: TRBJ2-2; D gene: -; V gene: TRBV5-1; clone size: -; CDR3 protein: CASSWLAGPRELFF; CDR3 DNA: TGCGCCAGCAGCTGGTTGGCGGGGCCCCGGGAGCTGTTTTTT
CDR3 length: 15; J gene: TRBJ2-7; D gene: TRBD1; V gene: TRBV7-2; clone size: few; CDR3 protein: CASSDGTGGRYEQYF; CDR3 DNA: TGTGCCAGCAGCGACGGGACAGGGGGCCGCTACGAGCAGTACTTC